Described below is a single TCR beta chain sequence and its context. Antigen: not known. All patients were mismatch repair deficient, assessed by either PCR or immunohistochemistry. The TCR-sequenced patients were a few responders to pembrolizumab. The data are from a study of PD-1 blockade in mismatch repair-deficient tumors. Study background: Patients had eleven to twelve mismatch repair-deficient cancer types and were previously treated and progressing.

Assay: immunoSEQ multiplex PCR; the TCRdb copy retains only in-frame clones and omits some. In the table there are roughly 50,000 clones, about 80% of which are singletons. Study results and limitations: Tumor-resident clones, often undetectable pretreatment in blood, expanded then contracted after pembrolizumab.

The material was peripheral blood, obtained 4 weeks after starting pembrolizumab. The clonotype was recovered from an adult with mismatch repair-deficient cancer.

CDR3: CASSPGQNPEQFF. CDR3 in DNA: TGTGCCAGCTCACCTGGACAGAACCCTGAGCAGTTCTTC. V is TRBV18 and J is TRBJ2-1, with D possibly matching TRBD1 (6 bases). V lost 3 bases and J lost 9, with 12 bases in between. The CDR3 extends over 13 amino acids. Germline CDR1 and CDR2: KGHSH and LQKENI.